The 29 T cell receptor beta chains below come from one sample, sequenced in a study of Graves' ophthalmopathy and Graves' hyperthyroidism. The authors amplified TCR beta CDR3 regions from RNA transcripts. The authors performed first-round RT-PCR with HTBI primers and then a second-round multiplex PCR. TCRdb fed the multiplex PCR reads into MiXCR, producing one record per CDR3 protein. The sample yields 650,000 to 900,000 distinct CDR3 sequences, approximately 40% seen once. Sample: peripheral blood. The receptors here all came from an adult man with Graves' ophthalmopathy.

This clonotype was counted a few times. The rearrangement uses TRBV29-1 and TRBJ2-6, with unresolved D. The CDR3 spans 12 residues. Germline V lookup: CDR1 SQVTM, CDR2 ANQGSEA. V lost 4 bases and J lost 4, with 5 bases in between. As DNA, the CDR3 is TGCAGCGTTGGGGCAGGGGCCAACGTCCTGACTTTC. It encodes CSVGAGANVLTF.

The chain couples TRBV11-2 to TRBJ2-7; D is perhaps TRBD2 (6 bases). Germline V CDR1 and CDR2: SGHAT, FQNNGV. The CDR3 spans 14 residues. With 10 bases removed from V and 3 bases from J, the gap between germline ends came to 19 bases. The CDR3 nucleotides are TGTGCCACCACTTTTGATAGCGGATACTACGAGCAGTACTTC. This gives the protein CATTFDSGYYEQYF.

Of note for this clonotype: An end of the junction does not agree with germline; a read error may underlie this. V is TRBV5-1 and J is TRBJ1-1, with 7 bases matching TRBD1. The CDR3 is 14 residues long. Per germline, CDR1 SGHRS and CDR2 YFSETQ. The CDR3 region is CASSWEIGQAEASF. The CDR3 DNA reads as TGCGCCAGCAGCTGGGAAATCGGACAGGCTGAAGCTTCCTTT.

This clonotype was counted a single time. At one of its ends the junction is not consistent with the germline gene, which may arise from a read error. The gene calls are TRBV20-1 and TRBJ2-7; the match to TRBD1 covers 9 bases. Germline V gene lookup returns CDR1 DFQATT and CDR2 SNEGSKA (reference sequence). This CDR3 comprises 15 residues. CDR3: CSARELTGGVREQHF. As DNA, the CDR3 is TGCAGTGCTAGAGAACTGACAGGGGGGGTCCGCGAGCAGCACTTC.

The chain employs TRBV5-8 and TRBJ1-2; D unclear. Deletions cut 7 bases from V and 8 bases from J, with 15 bases between. Germline V gene sequence: CDR1 SGHTS, CDR2 YDEGEE. This CDR3 region has 12 residues. The CDR3 region is CASSPRAGGYTF. In DNA, the CDR3 is TGTGCCAGCTCACCACGTGCAGGAGGCTACACCTTC.

This clonotype was seen at least ten times. V and J are TRBV29-1 and TRBJ2-7; D may be TRBD2 (5 bases). Germline loops: CDR1 SQVTM, CDR2 ANQGSEA. This CDR3 is 13 amino acids long. Trimming pared 4 bases from V and 2 bases from J, leaving 12 bases between. The CDR3 nucleotides read TGCAGCGTTGGAAGCGGTGGCCCCTACGAGCAGTACTTC. Translated: CSVGSGGPYEQYF.

The chain joins TRBV29-1 to TRBJ1-5, with D possibly TRBD1 on 5 matching bases. The CDR3 sequence is 16 residues long. Per germline, CDR1 SQVTM and CDR2 ANQGSEA. The CDR3 coding sequence is TGCGCCAGCAGCCAAGAGGTCAGGGATAGCAATCAGCCCCAGCATTTT. Its protein product is CASSQEVRDSNQPQHF.

This chain uses TRBV25-1 with TRBJ1-6, with D possibly matching TRBD1 (5 bases). The length of the CDR3 is 13 residues. V shed 4 bases and J shed 8 bases, with 9 bases lying between them. Germline loops: CDR1 MGHDK, CDR2 SYGVNS. The CDR3 DNA follows: TGTGCCAGCAGTGTGGGGGACGATTCACCCCTCCACTTT. It translates to CASSVGDDSPLHF.

This clonotype was seen many times. This chain's CDR3 is CASSLSETQYF. The CDR3, as DNA: TGTGCCAGCAGCTTATCGGAGACCCAGTACTTC. V is TRBV7-9 and J is TRBJ2-5; D remains ambiguous. Deletions cut 2 bases from V and 5 bases from J, with 3 bases between. Germline assignment: CDR1 SEHNR and CDR2 FQNEAQ (reference sequence). The CDR3 covers 11 residues.

This chain joins TRBV14 and TRBJ2-2; D unclear. The CDR3 is 14 amino acids. CDR1 and CDR2 from the germline V gene are SGHDN and FVKESK. V dropped 6 bases and J dropped 6 bases, with 14 bases sitting between them. The CDR3 DNA follows: TGTGCCAGCAGTGAAGAAATCCTGCCCGGGGAGCTGTTTTTT. Its translation: CASSEEILPGELFF.

This clonotype was detected many times. The gene calls are TRBV7-9 and TRBJ1-2; D possibly corresponds to TRBD1 (5 bases). CDR3 length: 13 residues. V lost 5 bases, J lost 8 bases, and 15 bases lay in between. From germline, CDR1 is SEHNR and CDR2 FQNEAQ (reference sequence). The CDR3 nucleotides read TGTGCCAGCAGCACTGGGGACCTCGGGGGCTACACCTTC. The encoded protein is CASSTGDLGGYTF.

This clonotype was seen repeatedly, ten times or more. The rearrangement links TRBV2 to TRBJ1-2; no clear D. Trimming cost V 6 bases and J 5 bases, with 7 bases left between them. Germline V lookup: CDR1 SNHLY, CDR2 FYNNEI. The CDR3 is made up of 11 amino acids. The CDR3 nucleotides read TGTGCCAGCAGGGGTCCTTATGGCTACACCTTC. It translates to CASRGPYGYTF.

This clonotype was seen many times. CDR3 DNA: TGTGCCACCAGCAGAGGCTGGGGGGGTGATGAAAAACTGTTTTTT. The encoded protein is CATSRGWGGDEKLFF. The chain couples TRBV15 to TRBJ1-4; maybe TRBD1 (5 bases). Deletions cut 1 base from V and 6 bases from J, with 12 bases between. The CDR3 covers 15 residues. In germline, CDR1 is LNHNV, CDR2 YYDKDF (reference sequence).

This clonotype was detected a few times. This chain joins TRBV7-2 and TRBJ2-5; D is unclear. Looked up from germline, CDR1 is SGHTA and CDR2 is FQGNSA. V was trimmed by 5 bases and J by 5 bases, leaving 18 bases between them. The length of the CDR3 is 15 residues. The CDR3 loop is CASSPTGNRWETQYF. The CDR3 DNA is TGTGCCAGCAGCCCGACGGGCAATCGGTGGGAGACCCAGTACTTC.

This clonotype was recorded at least ten times. This sequence joins TRBV20-1 and TRBJ1-2, with TRBD1 identical over 7 bases. Trimming removed 7 bases from V and 7 bases from J; junction bases left unmatched: 12. From germline, CDR1 is DFQATT and CDR2 SNEGSKA (reference sequence). The CDR3 has 13 amino acids. CDR3 residues: CSGQGSASGGYTF. The CDR3 nucleotides are TGCAGTGGACAGGGATCCGCGTCAGGTGGCTACACCTTC.

CDR3 bases: TGTGCCAGTAGTAGGGCAGGCCCCTCAGGCGACACCGGGGAGCTGTTTTTT. It encodes CASSRAGPSGDTGELFF. V gene TRBV25-1 combines with J gene TRBJ2-2, with no clear D. Per the germline V gene, CDR1 is MGHDK and CDR2 is SYGVNS. The CDR3 has 17 amino acids. V was shortened by 9 bases and J by 3 bases, with 23 bases between the two germline ends.

This clonotype appeared a few times. The chain is built from TRBV10-1 and TRBJ1-6; D perhaps matches TRBD1 (5 bases). Trimming removed 4 bases from V and 7 bases from J, with 17 bases in between. Germline assignment: CDR1 WNHNN and CDR2 SYGVQD (reference sequence). This CDR3 contains 16 residues. The CDR3 DNA is TGCGCCAGCAGTGGAGGGGCCCTGGATAGGAATTCACCCCTCCACTTT. Translated, it gives CASSGGALDRNSPLHF.

J is TRBJ2-7 and V is TRBV7-9; D call uncertain. Trimming took off 8 bases at V and 6 bases at J, with 20 bases between the two ends. CDR3 length: 14 residues. Germline V gene lookup returns CDR1 SEHNR and CDR2 FQNEAQ (reference sequence). CDR3 region: CASPSAETTPEQYF. The CDR3 coding sequence is TGTGCCAGCCCAAGCGCCGAGACAACCCCCGAGCAGTACTTC.

V usage is TRBV5-1 and J usage is TRBJ2-3; perhaps TRBD2 as D (5 bases). CDR3 length: 16 amino acids. CDR1 SGHRS and CDR2 YFSETQ come from the germline V gene. V lost 2 bases, J lost 4 bases, and 17 bases lay in between. The CDR3 loop is CASSLRDSAWADTQYF. The CDR3 nucleotides are TGCGCCAGCAGCTTACGGGATTCGGCTTGGGCAGATACGCAGTATTTT.

This clonotype showed up many times. The gene calls are TRBV9 and TRBJ1-1; TRBD1 aligns across 9 bases. The CDR3 is made up of 15 amino acids. Germline V gene sequence: CDR1 SGDLS, CDR2 YYNGEE. V dropped 0 bases and J dropped 2; count of bases not matched to a gene: 2. The CDR3 sequence: CASSVGDRDNTEAFF. In nucleotides, the CDR3 is TGTGCCAGCAGCGTAGGGGACAGGGACAACACTGAAGCTTTCTTT. Based on the CDR3 plus reference TRBV9 and TRBJ1-1, the full variable domain is DSGVTQTPKHLITATGQRVTLRCSPRSGDLSVYWYQQSLDQGLQFLIQYYNGEERAKGNILERFSAQQFPDLHSELNLSSLELGDSALYFCASSVGDRDNTEAFFGQGTRLTVV.

The sample holds many counts of this clonotype. The V and J genes are TRBV10-3 and TRBJ1-2; TRBD1 matches at 9 bases. With 6 bases clipped from V and 11 bases from J, the junction kept 13 bases outside the gene matches. The CDR3 has 14 residues. Looked up from germline, CDR1 is ENHRY and CDR2 is SYGVKD. CDR3 coding DNA: TGTGCCATCAGGACGAAGCAACAGGGGGCATATTACACCTTC. Its protein is CAIRTKQQGAYYTF.

This chain joins TRBV20-1 and TRBJ2-7, with TRBD1 matching over 8 bases. Germline V gene lookup returns CDR1 DFQATT and CDR2 SNEGSKA (reference sequence). The length of the CDR3 is 14 residues. After removal of 0 bases from V and 0 bases from J, the junction contained 1 base not matched to a gene. The DNA of the CDR3 is TGCAGTGCTAGAGAGACAGGGGCCTCCTACGAGCAGTACTTC. Protein product: CSARETGASYEQYF.

The chain combines TRBV2 with TRBJ1-2; TRBD1 is a possible D gene (6 bases). V shed 9 bases and J shed 2 bases, with 13 bases lying between them. Germline loops: CDR1 SNHLY, CDR2 FYNNEI. The CDR3 consists of 13 residues. The CDR3 region has the DNA TGTGCCAGACGGAAGACAGGAAACTATGGCTACACCTTC. Translating it yields CARRKTGNYGYTF. Full variable domain (outside the CDR3, taken from reference TRBV2 and TRBJ1-2): EPEVTQTPSHQVTQMGQEVILRCVPISNHLYFYWYRQILGQKVEFLVSFYNNEISEKSEIFDDQFSVERPDGSNFTLKIRSTKLEDSAMYFCARRKTGNYGYTFGSGTRLTVV.

In this sample, this clonotype turned up many times. The chain is built from TRBV7-2 and TRBJ1-5; D is ambiguous. The CDR3 totals 14 residues. Trimming removed 1 base at V and 1 base at J, with 5 bases between. CDR1 is SGHTA and CDR2 is FQGNSA in the germline V gene. CDR3: CASSLVLSNQPQHF. The DNA for the CDR3 is TGTGCCAGCAGCTTAGTGTTGAGCAATCAGCCCCAGCATTTT.

About this clonotype: This may stem from a read error, because a much larger clone lies one nucleotide away. This rearrangement joins TRBV10-1 to TRBJ1-1; unclear D gene. V dropped 0 bases and J dropped 1 base, with 9 bases sitting between them. CDR3 length equals 15 residues. The germline CDR1 and CDR2 sequences are WNHNN and SYGVQD (reference sequence). The CDR3 protein is CASSESVQRNTEAFF. The CDR3 region has the DNA TGCGCCAGCAGTGAGTCAGTTCAAAGGAACACTGAAGCTTTCTTT.

V is TRBV11-2 and J is TRBJ2-2; 12 nucleotides align to TRBD2. The CDR3 totals 17 residues. J was trimmed by 3 bases and V by 1 base; bases with no gene match: 3. The germline V gene encodes CDR1 SGHAT and CDR2 FQNNGV. The CDR3 sequence is CASSLGLAGEYTGELFF. The DNA for the CDR3 is TGTGCCAGCAGCTTAGGACTAGCGGGGGAGTACACCGGGGAGCTGTTTTTT.

V is TRBV7-9 and J is TRBJ1-4, with 7 bases fitting TRBD1. The germline V gene encodes CDR1 SEHNR and CDR2 FQNEAQ (reference sequence). The CDR3 sequence is 14 residues long. With 4 bases clipped from V and 7 bases from J, the junction kept 6 bases outside the gene matches. For the CDR3, the DNA is TGTGCCAGCAGCTCACTAGGGGGCAGTGAAAAACTGTTTTTT. It yields the protein CASSSLGGSEKLFF. The full variable domain, in which reference TRBV7-9 and TRBJ1-4 provide the parts outside the CDR3, is DTGVSQNPRHKITKRGQNVTFRCDPISEHNRLYWYRQTLGQGPEFLTYFQNEAQLEKSRLLSDRFSAERPKGSFSTLEIQRTEQGDSAMYLCASSSLGGSEKLFFGSGTQLSVL.

There are many counts of this clonotype. This chain connects TRBV5-6 to TRBJ2-5; D perhaps matches TRBD2 (5 bases). The CDR3 has 13 residues. V lost 1 base and J 7 bases, leaving 11 bases between the germline ends. The germline CDR1 and CDR2 sequences are SGHDT and YYEEEE. Here the CDR3 DNA reads TGTGCCAGCAGCTTGACTAGTTCGGTGACCCAGTACTTC. This gives the protein CASSLTSSVTQYF. Combining the CDR3 with reference TRBV5-6 and TRBJ2-5 gives the whole variable domain DAGVTQSPTHLIKTRGQQVTLRCSPKSGHDTVSWYQQALGQGPQFIFQYYEEEERQRGNFPDRFSGHQFPNYSSELNVNALLLGDSALYLCASSLTSSVTQYFGPGTRLLVL.

CDR3 sequence reads: CASSQAAGASPLHF. CDR3 DNA sequence: TGTGCCAGCAGCCAGGCCGCAGGGGCATCACCCCTCCACTTT. The J gene is TRBJ1-6, the V gene TRBV11-1, with TRBD1 as a possible D gene (6 bases). Trimming removed 5 bases from V and 10 bases from J, with 15 bases in between. The germline CDR1 and CDR2 sequences are SGHAT and FQDESV (reference sequence). This CDR3 comprises 14 residues.